Presented here are 21 T cell receptor beta chains from one specimen sequenced in a study of T cells in women clearing cervical HPV infection. Produced via immunoSEQ multiplex PCR; TCRdb's table is partial and in-frame only. Here the sample table reports about 26,000 clones. The sample comprised blood buffy coat. These receptor sequences come from a woman between 18 and 70 years old with a cervical HPV16 infection that either progressed to CIN3+ or cleared (not recorded which).

CDR3 sequence reads: CASSFASGGYEQYF. The covered CDR3 bases are TGTGCCAGCAGCTTTGCTAGCGGGGGTTACGAG. The rearrangement uses TRBV7-2 and TRBJ2-7; 10 bases align to TRBD2. The read ends 3 residues early relative to the CDR3; the germline J gene fills the gap. V lost 3 bases to trimming and J lost 4 bases; unmatched junction nucleotides: 3. The germline gives CDR1 SGHTA, CDR2 FQGNSA. CDR3 length: 14 residues.

About this clone: One end of the junction fails to match germline, which may point to a read error. The missing CDR3 end, 3 residues past where the read stops, is filled in from the germline J gene. The chain recombines TRBV7-7 with TRBJ2-3; 7 bases match TRBD2. There are 14 residues in the CDR3. Germline V gene sequence: CDR1 SSHAT, CDR2 FNYEAQ (reference sequence). CDR3 loop: CASSRDYDTDTQYF. The part of the CDR3 DNA that was read is TGTGCTAGCAGCCGGGACTACGACACAGATACG.

Note on this clone: The CDR3 extends 3 residues past the end of the read, so its final part is completed from the germline J gene. The V call is TRBV6-2 or TRBV6-3, the J call TRBJ1-2, with a possible D match to TRBD1 (6 bases). Germline V gene lookup returns CDR1 MNHEY and CDR2 SVGEGT. CDR3 length equals 17 residues. The sequenced CDR3 bases are TGTGCCAGCAGCTCTAACCAGCGGGGGGGCCCTATCGATGAC. Translation gives CASSSNQRGGPIDD. The full CDR3 reads CASSSNQRGGPIDDYTF.

Worth noting for this clone: The missing CDR3 end, 3 residues past where the read stops, is filled in from the germline J gene. The V gene is TRBV5-1, the J gene TRBJ2-4; D perhaps matches TRBD1 (6 bases). This CDR3 has 15 amino acids. The V end was cut by 4 bases, the J end by 6 bases, with 17 bases between. From germline, CDR1 is SGHRS and CDR2 YFSETQ. The sequenced CDR3 bases are TGCGCCAGCAGCCCACTGGGACAAAAGGGAAACATT. The encoded protein is CASSPLGQKGNI. The full CDR3 protein is CASSPLGQKGNIQYF.

Notes on this clone: The read comes to an end 3 residues before the CDR3 does, leaving the germline J gene to fill in the end. The chain recombines TRBV4-1 with TRBJ1-1; possibly TRBD1 for D (6 bases). Germline V gene data show CDR1 as MGHRA and CDR2 as YSYEKL. The V end lost 2 bases, the J end lost 1 base, and 11 bases lay between the germline ends. This CDR3 is 15 amino acids long. CDR3 sequence reads: CASSQTTGKNTEAFF. CDR3 bases read: TGCGCCAGCAGCCAAACTACAGGGAAGAACACTGAA.

As concerns this clone: The read comes to an end 3 residues before the CDR3 does, leaving the germline J gene to fill in the end. The chain uses TRBV6-1 and TRBJ1-2, with 10 bases lining up with TRBD1. Germline loops: CDR1 MNHNS, CDR2 SASEGT. Trimming took 3 bases from V and 7 from J; bases not matched to a gene: 8. The CDR3 covers 15 residues. CDR3 protein: CASSDTGQGYGGYTF. Partial CDR3 DNA: TGTGCCAGCAGTGATACGGGACAGGGGTATGGTGGC.

A note on this clone: The observed sequence ends 3 residues before the CDR3 terminus, with the missing tail filled in from the germline J gene. The chain recombines TRBV18 with TRBJ1-1; 9 nucleotides match TRBD1. The CDR3 sequence is 17 residues long. The ends lost 2 bases at V and 6 bases at J; junction bases unmatched: 13. Germline V gene data show CDR1 as KGHSH and CDR2 as LQKENI. This CDR3 reads CASSPSVGTGRKAEAFF. The CDR3 DNA, read in part, is TGTGCCAGCTCACCATCGGTGGGGACAGGGCGAAAGGCTGAA.

With regard to this clone: Sequencing ends 3 residues short of the CDR3 end; the germline J gene provides the rest. This chain connects TRBV5-1 to TRBJ1-1; 7 bases are shared with TRBD1. With 3 bases clipped from V and 0 bases from J, the junction kept 8 bases outside the gene matches. The CDR3 totals 16 residues. Germline-derived CDR1 and CDR2 are SGHRS and YFSETQ. Incomplete CDR3 DNA: TGCGCCAGCAGCTCAACAGGGGCCGGTTTGAACACTGAA. This codes for CASSSTGAGLNTE. The whole CDR3 protein reads CASSSTGAGLNTEAFF. Using reference TRBV5-1 and TRBJ1-1 for the parts outside the CDR3, the full variable domain is KAGVTQTPRYLIKTRGQQVTLSCSPISGHRSVSWYQQTPGQGLQFLFEYFSETQRNKGNFPGRFSGRQFSNSRSEMNVSTLELGDSALYLCASSSTGAGLNTEAFFGQGTRLTVV.

About this clone: The observed sequence ends 3 residues before the CDR3 terminus, with the missing tail filled in from the germline J gene. V usage is TRBV6-4 and J usage is TRBJ2-3; TRBD1 agrees at 9 bases. J gave up 4 bases and V 0 bases, and 2 bases lay outside the gene matches. From germline, CDR1 is MRHNA and CDR2 SNTAGT. The CDR3 runs to 15 residues. The sequenced part of the CDR3 DNA is TGTGCCAGCAGTGACTCGAGGACAGGGGCAGATACG. Protein: CASSDSRTGADT. The full CDR3 protein is CASSDSRTGADTQYF.

Remarks on this clone: The DNA ends 3 residues before the CDR3 does, and the rest of the CDR3 is filled in from the germline J gene. The chain employs TRBV18 and TRBJ1-2; TRBD1 is a possible D gene (5 bases). Germline assignment: CDR1 KGHSH and CDR2 LQKENI. The CDR3 runs to 16 residues. The CDR3 sequence: CASSAQGLAGSNDYTF. Incomplete CDR3 DNA: TGTGCCAGCTCAGCCCAGGGACTAGCGGGGTCCAATGAC.

Note on this clone: The sequenced fragment ends 3 residues before the CDR3 boundary, so the rest is inferred from the germline J gene. V and J are TRBV19 and TRBJ2-2; D gene unclear. Germline CDR1 and CDR2: LNHDA and SQIVND (reference sequence). The CDR3 sequence is 12 residues long. Partial CDR3 DNA: TGTGCCAGTAGTAGCAGTCCTGAAAAG. Its translation is CASSSSPEK. The entire CDR3 protein is CASSSSPEKLFF.

Points on this clone: Read coverage stops 3 residues before the CDR3 terminus; the germline J gene supplies the remainder. This chain connects TRBV27 to TRBJ2-1, with a tentative D call TRBD1 (5 bases). Trimming removed 2 bases from V and 9 bases from J, with 17 bases in between. The length of the CDR3 is 15 residues. Per the germline V gene, CDR1 is MNHEY and CDR2 is SMNVEV (reference sequence). Partial CDR3 DNA: TGTGCCAGCAGTTTAGCCAGGGCTTGGATCGGTGAG. As protein: CASSLARAWIGE. The full-length CDR3 reads as CASSLARAWIGEQFF.

Of note for this clone: The read finishes 3 residues shy of the CDR3 end, and the germline J gene is used to complete it. The chain has TRBV6-1 and TRBJ2-1, with 9 bases aligning to TRBD1. Trimming removed 3 bases from V and 0 bases from J; junction bases left unmatched: 0. CDR1 and CDR2 from the germline V gene are MNHNS and SASEGT. This CDR3 contains 15 residues. This chain's CDR3 is CASSETGGSYNEQFF. Partial CDR3 DNA: TGTGCCAGCAGTGAGACAGGGGGCTCCTACAATGAG.

Points on this clone: The read stops 3 residues short of the end of the CDR3; the missing end is completed from the germline J gene. The rearrangement links TRBV7-6 to TRBJ1-2; tentative D call: TRBD1 (6 bases). This CDR3 contains 14 residues. Germline lookup yields CDR1 SGHVS and CDR2 FNYEAQ. Incomplete CDR3 DNA: TGTGCCAGCAGCTTGTCCGGGGGGCCCTACGAC. Encoded protein: CASSLSGGPYD. The full CDR3 protein is CASSLSGGPYDYTF. Supplemented by reference TRBV7-6 and TRBJ1-2, the full variable domain reads GAGVSQSPRYKVTKRGQDVALRCDPISGHVSLYWYRQALGQGPEFLTYFNYEAQQDKSGLPNDRFSAERPEGSISTLTIQRTEQRDSAMYRCASSLSGGPYDYTFGSGTRLTVV.

Concerning this clone itself: Read sequence stops 3 residues before the CDR3 end, and the germline J gene provides the missing end. The gene calls are TRBV19 and TRBJ2-2; 7 bases match TRBD1. Germline V gene lookup returns CDR1 LNHDA and CDR2 SQIVND (reference sequence). This CDR3 contains 12 residues. CDR3 amino acids: CASTGTVEKLFF. CDR3 DNA, as far as it was read: TGTGCCAGTACCGGGACAGTTGAAAAG.

About this clone: The CDR3 end lies 3 residues beyond the end of the read and is filled in from the germline J gene. This chain joins TRBV13 and TRBJ1-2; a weak D match, TRBD1 (6 bases). Germline V gene sequence: CDR1 PRHDT, CDR2 FYEKMQ (reference sequence). Trimming removed 0 bases at V and 3 bases at J, with 8 bases between. The CDR3 is 14 residues long. The CDR3 bases that were read are TGTGCCAGCAGCTTAGGGGGGGCCGACTATGGC. Its protein is CASSLGGADYG. The full-length CDR3 reads as CASSLGGADYGYTF.

Note on this clone: The CDR3 end is not reached by the read, which stops 3 residues before it; the germline J gene fills it in. The V gene is TRBV5-1, the J gene TRBJ2-2; possible D gene TRBD1, 6 bases. CDR3 length: 15 residues. The germline V gene encodes CDR1 SGHRS and CDR2 YFSETQ. The CDR3 reads CASSPAAGAGEKLFF. The CDR3 bases that were read are TGCGCCAGCAGCCCGGCGGCAGGGGCCGGTGAAAAG.

CDR3 bases read: TGTGCCAGCAGCTGGCGGGACACGGGTAATCAGCCC. It codes for CASSWRDTGNQP. The whole CDR3 region reads CASSWRDTGNQPQHF. The rearrangement joins TRBV5-6 to TRBJ1-5; the D gene is possibly TRBD1 (6 bases). The read ends 3 residues before the CDR3 terminus; that terminus is restored from the germline J gene. Trimming took off 3 bases at V and 4 bases at J, with 14 bases between the two ends. This CDR3 comprises 15 residues. Germline CDR1 is SGHDT and CDR2 is YYEEEE.

As regards this clone: The CDR3 end lies 3 residues beyond the end of the read and is filled in from the germline J gene. The chain combines TRBV7-6 with TRBJ2-7; D gene uncertain. The CDR3 is 14 amino acids. The V and J ends lost 1 base and 1 base respectively, with 8 bases between them. Germline CDR1 is SGHVS and CDR2 is FNYEAQ. The sequenced part of the CDR3 DNA is TGTGCCAGCAGCTTAGAATCCGGTTCCTACGAG. It translates to CASSLESGSYE. The full CDR3 reads CASSLESGSYEQYF.

As regards this clone: With the read ending 3 residues before the CDR3 end, the germline J gene is used to fill in that end. The genes are TRBV6-2 or TRBV6-3 and TRBJ1-5; 11 bases align to TRBD1. The trim removed 6 bases at V and 1 base at J, leaving 2 bases unmatched. The CDR3 runs 15 residues. Germline CDR1 and CDR2: MNHEY and SVGEGT. The CDR3 is CASRWTGGSNQPQHF. CDR3 DNA (partial): TGTGCCAGCAGGTGGACAGGGGGCAGCAATCAGCCC.

With respect to this clone: Read sequence stops 3 residues before the CDR3 end, and the germline J gene provides the missing end. The rearrangement joins TRBV19 to TRBJ2-5, with 9 bases aligning to TRBD2. Germline CDR1 reads LNHDA; CDR2 reads SQIVND (reference sequence). The J segment lost 5 bases and the V segment lost 1 base, leaving 5 bases of the junction unmatched. The CDR3 length is 15 residues. CDR3 region: CASSIVAGGHETQYF. The DNA read from the CDR3 is TGTGCCAGTAGTATAGTCGCGGGGGGGCACGAGACC.